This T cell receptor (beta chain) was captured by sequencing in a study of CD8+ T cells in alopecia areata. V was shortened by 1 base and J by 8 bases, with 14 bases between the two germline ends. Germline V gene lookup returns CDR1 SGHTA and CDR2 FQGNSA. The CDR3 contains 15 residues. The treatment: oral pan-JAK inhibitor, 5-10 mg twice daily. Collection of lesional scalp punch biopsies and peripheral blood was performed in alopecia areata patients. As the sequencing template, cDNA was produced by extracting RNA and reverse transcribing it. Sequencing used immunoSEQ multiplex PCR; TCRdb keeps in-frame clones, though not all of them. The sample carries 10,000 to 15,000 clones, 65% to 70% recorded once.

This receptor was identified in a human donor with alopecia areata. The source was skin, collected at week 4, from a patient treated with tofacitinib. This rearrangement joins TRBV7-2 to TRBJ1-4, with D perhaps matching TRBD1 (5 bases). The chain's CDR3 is CASSLDRGTGEKLFF. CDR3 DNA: TGTGCCAGCAGCTTAGATCGTGGGACGGGGGAAAAACTGTTTTTT.